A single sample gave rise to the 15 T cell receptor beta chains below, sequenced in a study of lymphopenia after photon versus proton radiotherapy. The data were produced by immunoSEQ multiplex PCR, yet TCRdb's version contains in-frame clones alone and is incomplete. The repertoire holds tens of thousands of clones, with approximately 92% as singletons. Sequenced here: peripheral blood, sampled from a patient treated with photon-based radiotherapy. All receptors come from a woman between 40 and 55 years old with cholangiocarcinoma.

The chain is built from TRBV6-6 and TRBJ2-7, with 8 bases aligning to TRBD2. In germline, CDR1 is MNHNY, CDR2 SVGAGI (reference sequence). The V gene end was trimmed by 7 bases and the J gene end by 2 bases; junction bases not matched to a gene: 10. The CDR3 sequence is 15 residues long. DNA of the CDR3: TGTGCCAGCACCCGACCGAAAGCGGGAGCCTACGAGCAGTACTTC. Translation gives CASTRPKAGAYEQYF.

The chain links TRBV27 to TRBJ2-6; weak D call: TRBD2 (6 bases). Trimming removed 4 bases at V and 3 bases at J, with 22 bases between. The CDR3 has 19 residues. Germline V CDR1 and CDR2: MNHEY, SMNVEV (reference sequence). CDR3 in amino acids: CASSSPRATRRGGANVLTF. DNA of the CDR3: TGTGCCAGCAGTTCGCCCCGGGCCACACGGCGGGGTGGGGCCAACGTCCTGACTTTC.

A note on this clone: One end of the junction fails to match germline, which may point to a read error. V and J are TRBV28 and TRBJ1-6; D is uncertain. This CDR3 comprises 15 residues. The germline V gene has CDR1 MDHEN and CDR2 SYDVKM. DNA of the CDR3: TGTGCCAGCAGATTATCGAAAGGGTGGAATTCACCCCTCCACTTT. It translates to CASRLSKGWNSPLHF.

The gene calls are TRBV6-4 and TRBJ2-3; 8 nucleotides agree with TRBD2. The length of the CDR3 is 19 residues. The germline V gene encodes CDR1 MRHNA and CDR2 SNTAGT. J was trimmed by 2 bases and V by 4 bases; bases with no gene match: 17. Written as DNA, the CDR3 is TGTGCCAGCAGTGCCCTGTCTCGCGGGAGGACGACGGACACAGATACGCAGTATTTT. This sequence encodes CASSALSRGRTTDTDTQYF.

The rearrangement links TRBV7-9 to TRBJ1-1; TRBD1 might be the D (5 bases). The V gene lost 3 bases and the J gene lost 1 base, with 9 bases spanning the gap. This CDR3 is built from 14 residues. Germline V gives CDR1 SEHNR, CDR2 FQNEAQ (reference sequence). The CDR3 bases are TGTGCCAGCAGCTTGGGGGGTCAGAACACTGAAGCTTTCTTT. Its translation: CASSLGGQNTEAFF.

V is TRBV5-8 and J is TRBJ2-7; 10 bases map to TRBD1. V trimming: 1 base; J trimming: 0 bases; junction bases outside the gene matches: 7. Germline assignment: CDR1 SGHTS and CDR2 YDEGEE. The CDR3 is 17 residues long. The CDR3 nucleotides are TGTGCCAGCAGCTTGATTTCCGGGACAGGGGACTCCTACGAGCAGTACTTC. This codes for CASSLISGTGDSYEQYF.

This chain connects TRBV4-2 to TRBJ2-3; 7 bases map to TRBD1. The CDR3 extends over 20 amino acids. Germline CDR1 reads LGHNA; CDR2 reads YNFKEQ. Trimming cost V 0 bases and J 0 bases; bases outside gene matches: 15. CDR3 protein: CASSQDQGVGRQTSTDTQYF. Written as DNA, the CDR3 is TGTGCCAGCAGCCAAGATCAGGGGGTCGGGCGTCAAACTAGCACAGATACGCAGTATTTT.

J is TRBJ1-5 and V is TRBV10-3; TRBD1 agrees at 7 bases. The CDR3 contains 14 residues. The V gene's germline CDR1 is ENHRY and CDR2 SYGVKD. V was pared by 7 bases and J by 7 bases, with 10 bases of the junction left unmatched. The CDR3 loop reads CAIKGEGARQPQHF. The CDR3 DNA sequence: TGTGCCATCAAGGGCGAGGGGGCACGGCAGCCCCAGCATTTT.

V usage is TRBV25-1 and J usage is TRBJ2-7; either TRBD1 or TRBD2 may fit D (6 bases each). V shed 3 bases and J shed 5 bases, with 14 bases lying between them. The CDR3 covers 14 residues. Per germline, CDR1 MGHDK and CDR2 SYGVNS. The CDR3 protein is CASSEMNREDEQYF. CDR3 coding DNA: TGTGCCAGCAGTGAGATGAACAGGGAGGACGAGCAGTACTTC.

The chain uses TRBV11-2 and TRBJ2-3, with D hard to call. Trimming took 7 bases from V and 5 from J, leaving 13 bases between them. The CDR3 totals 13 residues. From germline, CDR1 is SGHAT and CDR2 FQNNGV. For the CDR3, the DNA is TGTGCCAGCACCGCGAATCCCGAAGATACGCAGTATTTT. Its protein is CASTANPEDTQYF. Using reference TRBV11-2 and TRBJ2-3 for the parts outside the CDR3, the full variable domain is EAGVAQSPRYKIIEKRQSVAFWCNPISGHATLYWYQQILGQGPKLLIQFQNNGVVDDSQLPKDRFSAERLKGVDSTLKIQPAKLEDSAVYLCASTANPEDTQYFGPGTRLTVL.

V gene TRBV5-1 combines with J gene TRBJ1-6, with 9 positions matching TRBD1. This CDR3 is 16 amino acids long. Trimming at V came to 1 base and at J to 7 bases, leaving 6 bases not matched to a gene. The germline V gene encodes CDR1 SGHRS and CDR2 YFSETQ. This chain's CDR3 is CASSLQGTGSNSPLHF. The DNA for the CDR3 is TGCGCCAGCAGCTTGCAGGGGACAGGGTCAAATTCACCCCTCCACTTT. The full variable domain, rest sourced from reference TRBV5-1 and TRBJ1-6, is KAGVTQTPRYLIKTRGQQVTLSCSPISGHRSVSWYQQTPGQGLQFLFEYFSETQRNKGNFPGRFSGRQFSNSRSEMNVSTLELGDSALYLCASSLQGTGSNSPLHFGNGTRLTVT.

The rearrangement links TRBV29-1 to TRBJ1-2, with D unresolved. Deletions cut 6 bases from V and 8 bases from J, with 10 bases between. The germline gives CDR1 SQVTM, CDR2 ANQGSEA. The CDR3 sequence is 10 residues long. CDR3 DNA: TGCAGCGTGAACACGCGGGGCTACACCTTC. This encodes CSVNTRGYTF. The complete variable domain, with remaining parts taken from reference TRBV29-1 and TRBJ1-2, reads SAVISQKPSRDICQRGTSLTIQCQVDSQVTMMFWYRQQPGQSLTLIATANQGSEATYESGFVIDKFPISRPNLTFSTLTVSNMSPEDSSIYLCSVNTRGYTFGSGTRLTVV.

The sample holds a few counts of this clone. CDR3 loop: CASRRQGNTEAFF. CDR3 DNA: TGTGCCAGCAGACGACAGGGGAACACTGAAGCTTTCTTT. The chain is built from TRBV6-1 and TRBJ1-1; the match to TRBD1 covers 7 bases. The CDR3 runs to 13 residues. Trimming cost V 6 bases and J 1 base; bases outside gene matches: 2. The V gene's germline CDR1 is MNHNS and CDR2 SASEGT.

The CDR3 loop reads CASRDGALDYGYTF. Here the CDR3 DNA reads TGTGCCAGTAGGGACGGGGCGCTCGACTATGGCTACACCTTC. The V gene is TRBV19, the J gene TRBJ1-2; D perhaps matches TRBD1 (5 bases). Germline V gene data show CDR1 as LNHDA and CDR2 as SQIVND (reference sequence). V shed 6 bases and J shed 3 bases, with 14 bases lying between them. The CDR3 has 14 residues.

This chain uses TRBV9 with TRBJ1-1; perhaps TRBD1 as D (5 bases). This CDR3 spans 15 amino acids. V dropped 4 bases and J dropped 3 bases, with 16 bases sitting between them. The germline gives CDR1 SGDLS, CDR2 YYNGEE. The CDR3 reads CASSPHGRRDTEAFF. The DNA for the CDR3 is TGTGCCAGCAGCCCCCATGGGCGCAGGGACACTGAAGCTTTCTTT.